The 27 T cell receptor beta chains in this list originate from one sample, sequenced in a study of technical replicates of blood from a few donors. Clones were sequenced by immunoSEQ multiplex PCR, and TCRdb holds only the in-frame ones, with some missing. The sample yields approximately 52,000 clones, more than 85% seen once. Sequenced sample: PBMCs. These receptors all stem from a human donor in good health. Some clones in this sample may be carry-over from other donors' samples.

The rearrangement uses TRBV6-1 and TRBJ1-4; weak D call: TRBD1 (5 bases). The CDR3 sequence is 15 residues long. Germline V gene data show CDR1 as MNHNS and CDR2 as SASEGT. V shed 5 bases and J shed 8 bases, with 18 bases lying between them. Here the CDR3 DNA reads TGTGCCAGCAGTACTCCGGGGAGGGGCCAAGAAAAACTGTTTTTT. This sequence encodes CASSTPGRGQEKLFF.

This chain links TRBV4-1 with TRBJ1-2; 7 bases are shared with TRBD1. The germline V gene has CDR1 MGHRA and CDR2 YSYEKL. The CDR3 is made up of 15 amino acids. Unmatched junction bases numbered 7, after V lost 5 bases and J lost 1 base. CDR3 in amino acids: CASSDRQGINYGYTF. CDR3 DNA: TGCGCCAGCAGCGATCGACAGGGAATTAACTATGGCTACACCTTC.

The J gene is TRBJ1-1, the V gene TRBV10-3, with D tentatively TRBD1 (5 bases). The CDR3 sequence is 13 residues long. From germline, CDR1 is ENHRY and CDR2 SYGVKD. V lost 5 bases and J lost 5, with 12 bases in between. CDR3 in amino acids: CAISSRGGTEAFF. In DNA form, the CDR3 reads TGTGCCATCAGTTCCCGGGGGGGAACTGAAGCTTTCTTT.

CDR3 coding DNA: TGTGCCAGCAGACAGGGGTTCACTGAAGCTTTCTTT. Translated: CASRQGFTEAFF. The V gene is TRBV27, the J gene TRBJ1-1, with 7 bases matching TRBD1. Germline V gene sequence: CDR1 MNHEY, CDR2 SMNVEV (reference sequence). The CDR3 length is 12 residues. Trimming cost V 6 bases and J 4 bases; bases outside gene matches: 2.

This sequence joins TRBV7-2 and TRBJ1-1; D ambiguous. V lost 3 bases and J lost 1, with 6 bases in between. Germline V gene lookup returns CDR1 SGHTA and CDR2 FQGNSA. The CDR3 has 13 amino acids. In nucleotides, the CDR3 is TGTGCCAGCAGCTTTACGGGGAACACTGAAGCTTTCTTT. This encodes CASSFTGNTEAFF.

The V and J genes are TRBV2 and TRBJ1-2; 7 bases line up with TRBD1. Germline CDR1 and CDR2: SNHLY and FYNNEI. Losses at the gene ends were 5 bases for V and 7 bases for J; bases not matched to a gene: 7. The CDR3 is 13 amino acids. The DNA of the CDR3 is TGTGCCAGCAGTCGACAGGGAAGGGGTGGCTACACCTTC. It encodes CASSRQGRGGYTF.

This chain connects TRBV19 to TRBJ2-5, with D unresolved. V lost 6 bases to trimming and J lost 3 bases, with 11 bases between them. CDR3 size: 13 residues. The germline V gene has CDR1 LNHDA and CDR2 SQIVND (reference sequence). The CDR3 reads CASRNTGEETQYF. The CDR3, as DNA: TGTGCCAGTAGAAACACTGGAGAAGAGACCCAGTACTTC.

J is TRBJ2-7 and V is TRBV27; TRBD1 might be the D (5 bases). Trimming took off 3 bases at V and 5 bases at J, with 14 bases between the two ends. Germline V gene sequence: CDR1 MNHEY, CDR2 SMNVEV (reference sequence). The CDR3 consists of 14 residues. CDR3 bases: TGTGCCAGCAGTTTGGCCAGGGTGAAGGACGAGCAGTACTTC. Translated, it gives CASSLARVKDEQYF.

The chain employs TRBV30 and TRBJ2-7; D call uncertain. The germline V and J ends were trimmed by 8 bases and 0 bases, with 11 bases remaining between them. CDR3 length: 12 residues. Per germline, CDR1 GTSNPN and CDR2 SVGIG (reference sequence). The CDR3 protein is CAASDFSYEQYF. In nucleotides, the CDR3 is TGTGCCGCGTCCGACTTCTCCTACGAGCAGTACTTC.

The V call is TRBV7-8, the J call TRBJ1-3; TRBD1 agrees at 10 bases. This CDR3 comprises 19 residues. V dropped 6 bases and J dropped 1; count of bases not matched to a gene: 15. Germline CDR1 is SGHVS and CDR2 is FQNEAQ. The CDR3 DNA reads TGTGCCAGCAGTTTCAATATCGGACAGGGGGGCAGGTCTGGAAACACCATATATTTT. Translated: CASSFNIGQGGRSGNTIYF. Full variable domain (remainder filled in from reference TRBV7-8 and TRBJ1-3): GAGVSQSPRYKVAKRGQDVALRCDPISGHVSLFWYQQALGQGPEFLTYFQNEAQLDKSGLPSDRFFAERPEGSVSTLKIQRTQQEDSAVYLCASSFNIGQGGRSGNTIYFGEGSWLTVV.

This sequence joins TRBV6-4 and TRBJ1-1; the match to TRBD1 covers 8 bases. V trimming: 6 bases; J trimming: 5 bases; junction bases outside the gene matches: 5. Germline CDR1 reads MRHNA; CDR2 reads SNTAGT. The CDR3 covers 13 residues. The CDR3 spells CASSQQGGTEAFF. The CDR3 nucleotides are TGTGCCAGCAGCCAACAGGGGGGGACTGAAGCTTTCTTT.

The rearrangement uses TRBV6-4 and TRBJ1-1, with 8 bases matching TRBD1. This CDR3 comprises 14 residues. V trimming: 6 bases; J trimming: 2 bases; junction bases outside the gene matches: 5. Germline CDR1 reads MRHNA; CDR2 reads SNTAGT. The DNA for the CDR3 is TGTGCCAGCAGCCCCGGGACAGGCAACACTGAAGCTTTCTTT. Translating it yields CASSPGTGNTEAFF.

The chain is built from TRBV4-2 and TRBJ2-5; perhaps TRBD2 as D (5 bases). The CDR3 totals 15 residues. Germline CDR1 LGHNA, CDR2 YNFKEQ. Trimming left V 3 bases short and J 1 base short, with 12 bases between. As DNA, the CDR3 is TGTGCCAGCAGCCAGCAAGGGAGTTTCCAAGAGACCCAGTACTTC. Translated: CASSQQGSFQETQYF.

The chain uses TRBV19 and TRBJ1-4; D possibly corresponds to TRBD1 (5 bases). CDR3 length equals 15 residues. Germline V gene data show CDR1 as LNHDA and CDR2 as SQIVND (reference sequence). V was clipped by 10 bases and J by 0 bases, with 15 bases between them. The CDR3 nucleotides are TGTGCCACCACGACAGCCCTTGCAACTAATGAAAAACTGTTTTTT. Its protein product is CATTTALATNEKLFF.

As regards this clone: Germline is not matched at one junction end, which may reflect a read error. The CDR3 reads CAGSSTGTYNSPLHF. The CDR3 region has the DNA TGTGCCGGCAGTTCGACAGGGACCTATAATTCACCCCTCCACTTT. V usage is TRBV27 and J usage is TRBJ1-6, with TRBD1 matching 7 bases. The CDR3 has 15 amino acids. Germline V gene lookup returns CDR1 MNHEY and CDR2 SMNVEV (reference sequence).

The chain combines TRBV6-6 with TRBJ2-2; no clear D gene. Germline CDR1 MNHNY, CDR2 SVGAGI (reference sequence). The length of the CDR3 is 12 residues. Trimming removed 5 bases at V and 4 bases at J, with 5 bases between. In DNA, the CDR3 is TGTGCCAGCAGTGAGCCCACCGGGGAGCTGTTTTTT. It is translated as CASSEPTGELFF.

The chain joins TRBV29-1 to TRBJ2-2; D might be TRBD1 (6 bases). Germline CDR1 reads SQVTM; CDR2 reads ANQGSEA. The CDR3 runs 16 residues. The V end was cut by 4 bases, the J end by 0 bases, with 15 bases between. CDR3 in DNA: TGCAGCGTTGTCGCCTCCGGGACACCGAACACCGGGGAGCTGTTTTTT. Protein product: CSVVASGTPNTGELFF.

The CDR3 bases are TGCGCCAGCAGTGAGTCGCCGGATTCACCCCTCCACTTT. Translated: CASSESPDSPLHF. This chain joins TRBV10-1 and TRBJ1-6; D unclear. The CDR3 sequence is 13 residues long. CDR1 WNHNN and CDR2 SYGVQD come from the germline V gene (reference sequence). V was shortened by 0 bases and J by 8 bases, with 5 bases between the two germline ends.

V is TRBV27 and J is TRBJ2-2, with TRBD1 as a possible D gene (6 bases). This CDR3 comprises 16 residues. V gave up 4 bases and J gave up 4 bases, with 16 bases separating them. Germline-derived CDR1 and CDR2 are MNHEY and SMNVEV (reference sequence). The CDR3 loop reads CASSSPRGVSTGELFF. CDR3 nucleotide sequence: TGTGCCAGCAGTTCGCCCAGGGGTGTGAGCACCGGGGAGCTGTTTTTT.

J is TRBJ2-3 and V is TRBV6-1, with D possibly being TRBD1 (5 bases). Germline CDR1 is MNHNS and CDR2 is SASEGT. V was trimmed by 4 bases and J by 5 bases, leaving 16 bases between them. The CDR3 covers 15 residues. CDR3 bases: TGTGCCAGCAGTGTGCACAGGCGGTCAGGAGATACGCAGTATTTT. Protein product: CASSVHRRSGDTQYF.

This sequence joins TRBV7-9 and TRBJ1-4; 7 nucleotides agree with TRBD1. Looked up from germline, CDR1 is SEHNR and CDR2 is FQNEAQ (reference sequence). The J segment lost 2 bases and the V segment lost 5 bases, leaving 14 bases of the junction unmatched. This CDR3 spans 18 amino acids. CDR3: CASSPSFTGDGTNEKLFF. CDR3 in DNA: TGTGCCAGCAGCCCCAGTTTCACAGGGGATGGGACTAATGAAAAACTGTTTTTT.

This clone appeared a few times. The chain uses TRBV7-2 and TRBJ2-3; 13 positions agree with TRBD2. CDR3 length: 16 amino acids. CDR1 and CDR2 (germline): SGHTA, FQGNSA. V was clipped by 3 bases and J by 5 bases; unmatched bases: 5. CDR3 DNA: TGTGCCAGCAGCTTCGACGGGACTAGCGGGAAAGATACGCAGTATTTT. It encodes CASSFDGTSGKDTQYF.

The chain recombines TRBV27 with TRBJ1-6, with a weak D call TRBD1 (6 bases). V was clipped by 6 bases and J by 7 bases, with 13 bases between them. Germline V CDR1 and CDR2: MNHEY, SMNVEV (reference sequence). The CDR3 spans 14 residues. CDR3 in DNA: TGTGCCAGCAGCTACAGGGAGACAAATTCACCCCTCCACTTT. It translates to CASSYRETNSPLHF.

CDR3 amino acids: CASKGQGAAEAFF. DNA of the CDR3: TGTGCCAGCAAAGGACAGGGGGCCGCTGAAGCTTTCTTT. V is TRBV2 and J is TRBJ1-1; 11 nucleotides match TRBD1. Trimming cost V 7 bases and J 6 bases; bases outside gene matches: 4. The CDR3 consists of 13 residues. CDR1 SNHLY and CDR2 FYNNEI come from the germline V gene.

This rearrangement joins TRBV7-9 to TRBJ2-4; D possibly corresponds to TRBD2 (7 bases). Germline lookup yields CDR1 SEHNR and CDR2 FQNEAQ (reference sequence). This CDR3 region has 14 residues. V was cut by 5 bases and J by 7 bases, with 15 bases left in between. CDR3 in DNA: TGTGCCAGCAGCCGTGGGGGGGCGCGGAACATTCAGTACTTC. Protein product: CASSRGGARNIQYF.

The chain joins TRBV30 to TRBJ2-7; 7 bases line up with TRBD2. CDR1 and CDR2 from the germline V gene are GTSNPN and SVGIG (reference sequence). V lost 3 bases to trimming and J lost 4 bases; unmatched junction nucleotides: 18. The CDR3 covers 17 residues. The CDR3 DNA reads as TGTGCCTGGAGAGTGTACTTTGGGCGCGGGAGCACATACGAGCAGTACTTC. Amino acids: CAWRVYFGRGSTYEQYF.

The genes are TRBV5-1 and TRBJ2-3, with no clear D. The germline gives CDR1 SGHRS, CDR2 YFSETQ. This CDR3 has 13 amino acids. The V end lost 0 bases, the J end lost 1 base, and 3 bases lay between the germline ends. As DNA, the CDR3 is TGCGCCAGCAGCTTGGGCGGCACAGATACGCAGTATTTT. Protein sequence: CASSLGGTDTQYF.